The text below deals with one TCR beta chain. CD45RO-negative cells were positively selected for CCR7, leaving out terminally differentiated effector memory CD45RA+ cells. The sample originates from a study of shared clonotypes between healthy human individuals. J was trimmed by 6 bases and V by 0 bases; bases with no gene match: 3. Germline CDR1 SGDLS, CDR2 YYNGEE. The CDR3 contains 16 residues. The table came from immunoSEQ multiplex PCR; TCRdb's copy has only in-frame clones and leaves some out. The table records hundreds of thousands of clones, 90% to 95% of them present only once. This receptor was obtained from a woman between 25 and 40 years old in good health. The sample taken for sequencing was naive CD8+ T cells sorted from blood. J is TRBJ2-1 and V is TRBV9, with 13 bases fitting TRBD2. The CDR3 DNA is TGTGCCAGCAGCGTAGGGGGACTAGCGGGAAGCAATGAGCAGTTCTTC. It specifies CASSVGGLAGSNEQFF.